This T cell receptor beta chain was identified in a study of CD8+CD57+ T cells in acquired aplastic anemia. Study context: DNA from sorted CD4+ and CD8+ cells averaged around 3 ug. Healthy-donor CD4+ cells averaged about 10 million reads. Broader study findings: Significant differences in CD8+ Simpson's diversity were not observed between patients and controls. Shared by patients and controls, twenty-nine CD8+ CDR3s were abundant in patients.

Germline CDR1 SGHNT, CDR2 YYREEE (reference sequence). The CDR3 length is 13 residues. The J segment lost 7 bases and the V segment lost 2 bases, leaving 5 bases of the junction unmatched. Of note for this clonotype: The antigen is not known.

Template material for TCR beta VDJ and CDR3 profiling consisted of genomic DNA. One entry per CDR3 protein results from TCRdb running MiXCR on the reads. The sample lists a few hundred thousand distinct CDR3 sequences; 34% were seen once. The sample was sorted CD4+, CD8+, or CD8+CD57+ T cells (not recorded which) from PBMCs. This chain links TRBV5-4 with TRBJ1-1; 7 bases agree with TRBD1. This sequence originates from a human donor in good health, serving as a control. For the CDR3, the DNA is TGTGCCAGCAGCTTTATCGGGGACAGTGAAGCTTTCTTT. Encoded protein: CASSFIGDSEAFF.